These 19 T cell receptor beta chains share one sample of origin, sequenced in a study of cytomegalovirus exposure and HLA in healthy donors (dated 2017 in TCRdb). Receptor libraries were prepared by the immunoSEQ multiplex PCR assay. The multiplex PCR relied on a mix of 60 forward primers for TCR Vbeta segments and 13 reverse primers for TCR Jbeta segments. This immuneACCESS table, as held by TCRdb, lists in-frame sequences with V and J called but not all clones. Of the missing ones, under half trace to an unresolved V gene in checked studies; the others have no known cause. The sample yields roughly 190,000 clones; roughly 60% were counted once. Around 3% of the sample is held by the ten biggest clonotypes. Specimen: PBMCs. The receptors were sampled from a man aged 35 to 55 in good health and CMV-seronegative.

J is TRBJ1-4 and V is TRBV7-9, with TRBD1 identical over 9 bases. This CDR3 has 14 amino acids. The V gene end was trimmed by 4 bases and the J gene end by 7 bases; junction bases not matched to a gene: 4. Germline V gives CDR1 SEHNR, CDR2 FQNEAQ (reference sequence). This chain's CDR3 is CASSSDRGFEKLFF. The CDR3 DNA is TGTGCCAGCAGCTCGGACAGGGGTTTTGAAAAACTGTTTTTT.

In this sample, this clone turned up a few times. This chain connects TRBV5-1 to TRBJ1-2; D uncertain. Per germline, CDR1 SGHRS and CDR2 YFSETQ. V shed 0 bases and J shed 1 base, with 10 bases lying between them. The CDR3 runs to 15 residues. The CDR3: CASSLEVGSNYGYTF. The CDR3 DNA reads TGCGCCAGCAGCTTGGAGGTGGGGAGTAACTATGGCTACACCTTC.

This clone was seen only a few times. The rearrangement joins TRBV12-5 to TRBJ1-3, with unresolved D. V dropped 9 bases and J dropped 3 bases, with 6 bases sitting between them. The CDR3 length is 11 residues. Germline lookup yields CDR1 LGHNT and CDR2 FRNRAP. The CDR3 protein is CASLSGNTIYF. The CDR3 bases are TGTGCTAGCCTAAGTGGAAACACCATATATTTT.

V is TRBV5-5 and J is TRBJ1-5; D perhaps matches TRBD1 (6 bases). This CDR3 is 16 amino acids long. The V end lost 0 bases, the J end lost 3 bases, and 13 bases lay between the germline ends. Germline V gene data show CDR1 as SGHKS and CDR2 as YYEKEE (reference sequence). CDR3: CASSLERDRPNQPQHF. In DNA form, the CDR3 reads TGTGCCAGCAGCTTGGAGAGAGACAGGCCCAATCAGCCCCAGCATTTT.

The chain is built from TRBV7-3 and TRBJ2-2, with D possibly being TRBD2 (5 bases). This CDR3 spans 16 amino acids. Trimming took off 1 base at V and 2 bases at J, with 11 bases between the two ends. Germline V lookup: CDR1 SGHTA, CDR2 FQGTGA. The CDR3 loop is CASSLMVSANTGELFF. The CDR3 bases are TGTGCCAGCAGCTTAATGGTTAGCGCTAACACCGGGGAGCTGTTTTTT.

This clone appeared a single time. The V and J genes are TRBV6-4 and TRBJ1-2; 7 bases line up with TRBD1. This CDR3 region has 12 residues. Germline V gives CDR1 MRHNA, CDR2 SNTAGT. V gave up 10 bases and J gave up 4 bases; unmatched junction bases: 6. CDR3 protein: CAITGEGYGYTF. In nucleotides, the CDR3 is TGTGCCATAACAGGGGAAGGCTATGGCTACACCTTC.

This clone has more than one count but fewer than ten. The chain is built from TRBV6-6 and TRBJ2-1; 10 bases fit TRBD1. Germline assignment: CDR1 MNHNY and CDR2 SVGAGI (reference sequence). V shed 8 bases and J 9 bases; nucleotides not matched to a gene: 10. This CDR3 spans 14 amino acids. CDR3 coding DNA: TGTGCCAGCGGACAGGGGGGACTAGGCAGTGAGCAGTTCTTC. Residues: CASGQGGLGSEQFF.

The chain recombines TRBV28 with TRBJ2-7; TRBD1 aligns across 10 bases. The CDR3 sequence is 14 residues long. Germline V gives CDR1 MDHEN, CDR2 SYDVKM. V lost 7 bases to trimming and J lost 3 bases; unmatched junction nucleotides: 6. The CDR3 nucleotides are TGTGCCAGCATATCCCGGGACAGGGGCTACGAGCAGTACTTC. It translates to CASISRDRGYEQYF.

This clone was recorded a few times. At one end, the junction sequence differs from germline, possibly due to a read error. This chain joins TRBV7-9 and TRBJ1-6; D not certain. The CDR3 is 12 amino acids. Looked up from germline, CDR1 is SEHNR and CDR2 is FQNEAQ (reference sequence). CDR3 coding DNA: TGTTCCAGCAGCGCTACTGATTCACCCCTCCACTTT. Its translation is CSSSATDSPLHF. Full variable domain (rest looked up from reference TRBV7-9 and TRBJ1-6): DTGVSQNPRHKITKRGQNVTFRCDPISEHNRLYWYRQTLGQGPEFLTYFQNEAQLEKSRLLSDRFSAERPKGSFSTLEIQRTEQGDSAMYLCSSSATDSPLHFGNGTRLTVT.

The chain joins TRBV7-2 to TRBJ1-2; D gene uncertain. Germline lookup yields CDR1 SGHTA and CDR2 FQGNSA. This CDR3 has 12 amino acids. V lost 6 bases, J lost 2 bases, and 7 bases lay in between. CDR3 DNA sequence: TGTGCCAGCAGGAAAACAAACTATGGCTACACCTTC. Amino acid sequence: CASRKTNYGYTF.

J is TRBJ2-5 and V is TRBV2; 10 bases match TRBD2. Germline V gene lookup returns CDR1 SNHLY and CDR2 FYNNEI. The length of the CDR3 is 17 residues. The junction had 10 bases not matched to a gene; V was cut back by 2 bases and J by 4 bases. The CDR3 reads CASSERSSGSGRETQYF. Written as DNA, the CDR3 is TGTGCCAGCAGTGAAAGATCTAGCGGGAGCGGTAGAGAGACCCAGTACTTC. The variable domain in full, completed from reference TRBV2 and TRBJ2-5, reads EPEVTQTPSHQVTQMGQEVILRCVPISNHLYFYWYRQILGQKVEFLVSFYNNEISEKSEIFDDQFSVERPDGSNFTLKIRSTKLEDSAMYFCASSERSSGSGRETQYFGPGTRLLVL.

V usage is TRBV29-1 and J usage is TRBJ2-5, with TRBD1 identical over 11 bases. The germline V gene has CDR1 SQVTM and CDR2 ANQGSEA. The CDR3 totals 14 residues. J was trimmed by 3 bases and V by 5 bases; bases with no gene match: 5. The chain's CDR3 is CSVRTGGAEETQYF. The CDR3 region has the DNA TGCAGCGTTAGGACAGGGGGCGCCGAAGAGACCCAGTACTTC.

This chain links TRBV28 with TRBJ2-5; 7 nucleotides line up with TRBD1. The J call may be in error: the DNA end matches TRBJ2-7 better. The CDR3 sequence is 13 residues long. Germline V gene lookup returns CDR1 MDHEN and CDR2 SYDVKM. For the CDR3, the DNA is TGTGCCAGCGACACAGGGGTGGCCTACGAGCAGTACTTC. Translated, it gives CASDTGVAYEQYF.

V gene TRBV7-2 combines with J gene TRBJ2-7, with TRBD1 identical over 9 bases. Looked up from germline, CDR1 is SGHTA and CDR2 is FQGNSA. The ends lost 3 bases at V and 6 bases at J; junction bases unmatched: 12. This CDR3 spans 16 amino acids. The CDR3 loop is CASSFRDREWEREQYF. CDR3 DNA sequence: TGTGCCAGCAGCTTCCGGGACAGGGAATGGGAACGCGAGCAGTACTTC.

This clone was observed a few times. This chain connects TRBV5-4 to TRBJ2-1; 14 nucleotides match TRBD2. The CDR3 has 20 amino acids. The germline gives CDR1 SGHNT, CDR2 YYREEE (reference sequence). Trimming took 3 bases from V and 5 from J; bases not matched to a gene: 16. The CDR3 sequence is CASSYEGLAGARSPNNEQFF. Written as DNA, the CDR3 is TGTGCCAGCAGCTACGAGGGACTAGCGGGGGCCCGTTCTCCCAACAATGAGCAGTTCTTC.

The chain recombines TRBV27 with TRBJ1-5; 10 bases are shared with TRBD1. V trimming: 7 bases; J trimming: 7 bases; junction bases outside the gene matches: 10. There are 15 residues in the CDR3. The germline gives CDR1 MNHEY, CDR2 SMNVEV (reference sequence). DNA of the CDR3: TGTGCCAGCAAATGGACAGGGGGGATCTTGCAGCCCCAGCATTTT. Translation gives CASKWTGGILQPQHF.

The rearrangement joins TRBV9 to TRBJ2-7; D is perhaps TRBD2 (5 bases). The CDR3 runs to 14 residues. Trimming shortened V by 6 bases and J by 2 bases, and 15 bases separated the two germline ends. The germline gives CDR1 SGDLS, CDR2 YYNGEE. CDR3 nucleotide sequence: TGTGCCAGCACTCCCGGGGTAGCGACCTACGAGCAGTACTTC. It translates to CASTPGVATYEQYF.

The V and J genes are TRBV7-9 and TRBJ2-1; D might be TRBD2 (5 bases). V lost 7 bases and J lost 3, with 7 bases in between. Germline V gene lookup returns CDR1 SEHNR and CDR2 FQNEAQ (reference sequence). The CDR3 is 12 amino acids. The CDR3 sequence is CASTAVYNEQFF. The CDR3 nucleotides are TGTGCCAGCACAGCGGTCTACAATGAGCAGTTCTTC.

This clone is a singleton in its sample. The rearrangement joins TRBV27 to TRBJ2-2; 9 positions agree with TRBD1. Germline values: CDR1 MNHEY, CDR2 SMNVEV (reference sequence). With V trimmed by 2 bases and J by 0 bases, 1 base remained unmatched. The CDR3 sequence is 16 residues long. The CDR3 region has the DNA TGTGCCAGCAGTTTAGGGACAGGGACGAACACCGGGGAGCTGTTTTTT. Translation: CASSLGTGTNTGELFF.